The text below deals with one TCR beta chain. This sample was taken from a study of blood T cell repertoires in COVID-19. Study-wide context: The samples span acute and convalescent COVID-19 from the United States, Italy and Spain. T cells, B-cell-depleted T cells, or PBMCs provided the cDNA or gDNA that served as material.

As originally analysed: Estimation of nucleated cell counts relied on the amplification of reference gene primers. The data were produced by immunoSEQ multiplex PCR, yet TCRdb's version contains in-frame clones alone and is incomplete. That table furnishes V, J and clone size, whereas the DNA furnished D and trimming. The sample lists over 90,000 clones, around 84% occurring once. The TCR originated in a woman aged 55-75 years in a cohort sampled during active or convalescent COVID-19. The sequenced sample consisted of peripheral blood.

CDR3: CALQGENYGYTF. The CDR3 DNA sequence: TGTGCCTTACAGGGGGAGAACTATGGCTACACCTTC. The chain links TRBV30 to TRBJ1-2, with 8 bases aligning to TRBD1. The CDR3 runs to 12 residues. V shed 7 bases and J 2 bases; nucleotides not matched to a gene: 3. Germline V gives CDR1 GTSNPN, CDR2 SVGIG (reference sequence).